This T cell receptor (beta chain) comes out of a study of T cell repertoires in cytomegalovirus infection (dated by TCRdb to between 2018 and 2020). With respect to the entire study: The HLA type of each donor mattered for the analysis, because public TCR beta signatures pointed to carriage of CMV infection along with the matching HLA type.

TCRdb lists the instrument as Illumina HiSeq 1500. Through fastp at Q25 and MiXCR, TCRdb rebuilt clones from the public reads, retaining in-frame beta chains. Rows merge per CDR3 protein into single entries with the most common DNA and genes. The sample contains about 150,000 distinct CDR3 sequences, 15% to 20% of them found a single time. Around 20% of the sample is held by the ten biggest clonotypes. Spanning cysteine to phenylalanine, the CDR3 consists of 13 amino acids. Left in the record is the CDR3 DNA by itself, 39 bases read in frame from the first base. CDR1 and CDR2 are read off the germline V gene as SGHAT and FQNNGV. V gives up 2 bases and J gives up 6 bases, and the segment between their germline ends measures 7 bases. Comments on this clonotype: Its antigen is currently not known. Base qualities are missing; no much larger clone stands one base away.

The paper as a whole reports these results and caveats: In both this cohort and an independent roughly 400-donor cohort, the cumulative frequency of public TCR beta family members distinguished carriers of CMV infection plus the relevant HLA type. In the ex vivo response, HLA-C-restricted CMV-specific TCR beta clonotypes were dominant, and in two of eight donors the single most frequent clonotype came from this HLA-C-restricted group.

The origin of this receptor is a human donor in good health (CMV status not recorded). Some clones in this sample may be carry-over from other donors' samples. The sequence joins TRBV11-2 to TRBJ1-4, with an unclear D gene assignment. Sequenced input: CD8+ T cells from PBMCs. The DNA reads TGTGCCAGCAGCTTATTGATTGATGAAAAACTGTTTTTT. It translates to CASSLLIDEKLFF.